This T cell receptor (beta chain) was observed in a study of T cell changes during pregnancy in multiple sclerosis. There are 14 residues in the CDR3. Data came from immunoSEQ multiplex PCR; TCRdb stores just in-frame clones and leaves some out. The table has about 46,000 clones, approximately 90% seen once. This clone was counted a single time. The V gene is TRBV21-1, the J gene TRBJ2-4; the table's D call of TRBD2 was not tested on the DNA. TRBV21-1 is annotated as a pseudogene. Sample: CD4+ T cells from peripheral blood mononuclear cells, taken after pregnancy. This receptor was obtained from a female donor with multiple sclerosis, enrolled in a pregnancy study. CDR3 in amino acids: CASSKGPGRSIQYF. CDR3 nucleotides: TGTGCCAGCAGCAAAGGCCCAGGGAGGTCCATTCAGTACTTC.